This TCR beta chain came from a study of shared clonotypes between healthy human individuals. Notes on the study in general: Clonotype sharing among donors, it was expected, would be affected by sequencing depth. For sorted subsets, rarefaction showed incomplete sequencing despite large depth.

Genomic DNA (from each subset) was split evenly across several immunoSEQ plates. Sorted-subset replicate PCRs used 150 to 200 ng of genomic DNA. This amount corresponded to approximately 30,000 T cell genomes. Only in-frame clones appear in the TCRdb table, and some are missing; sequencing was by immunoSEQ multiplex PCR. The data show 800,000 to 950,000 clones, approximately 96% seen once. Naive CD8 isolation took CD45RO-negative cells positively selected for CCR7 and excluded terminally differentiated effector memory CD45RA+ cells. The V end lost 5 bases, the J end lost 2 bases, and 24 bases lay between the germline ends. This CDR3 spans 18 amino acids. Germline lookup yields CDR1 SGHVS and CDR2 FNYEAQ. As for this clone: Its antigen remains unknown.

The sequence derives from a young man in good health. J is TRBJ1-1 and V is TRBV7-6, with a weak D call TRBD1 (5 bases). The sample consisted of naive CD8+ T cells sorted from blood. CDR3 sequence: CASSRHSGAEDRNTEAFF. The CDR3 DNA follows: TGTGCCAGCAGCCGTCATAGTGGGGCTGAAGACCGTAACACTGAAGCTTTCTTT.